One and the same sample provided the 5 T cell receptor beta chains below, sequenced in a study of neurological immune-mediated disorders. As for time point: technical triplicate 1. TCRdb re-analysed the 5' RACE reads in MiXCR, keeping a single row per CDR3 protein. This sample has 35,000 to 40,000 distinct CDR3 sequences, with roughly 10% found just once. Sequenced sample: PBMCs. Source of these receptors: a man in his fifties or sixties with HTLV-1-associated myelopathy (HAM/TSP).

Many counts were recorded for this clonotype. This chain links TRBV28 with TRBJ2-1; D perhaps matches TRBD2 (6 bases). CDR1 and CDR2 from the germline V gene are MDHEN and SYDVKM. CDR3 length: 14 amino acids. Between the trimmed V and J ends, which lost 4 bases and 5 bases, there was a span of 12 bases. The CDR3 nucleotides read TGTGCCAGCAGTTCCCCGCGGAGGGACAATGAGCAGTTCTTC. This encodes CASSSPRRDNEQFF.

This clonotype was seen repeatedly, ten times or more. The rearrangement uses TRBV20-1 and TRBJ2-5, with 11 positions matching TRBD1. CDR1 is DFQATT, CDR2 SNEGSKA, per germline (reference sequence). The CDR3 runs to 13 residues. The CDR3: CSPTGTGGETQYF. The CDR3 nucleotides read TGCAGCCCGACCGGGACAGGGGGTGAAACCCAGTACTTC.

In this sample, this clonotype turned up many times. The rearrangement joins TRBV20-1 to TRBJ2-1, with 11 bases matching TRBD2. Germline CDR1 is DFQATT and CDR2 is SNEGSKA (reference sequence). The CDR3 consists of 14 residues. The junction had 9 bases not matched to a gene; V was cut back by 4 bases and J by 10 bases. The CDR3 sequence: CSATTSGSAWEQFF. The DNA for the CDR3 is TGCAGTGCTACTACTAGCGGGAGTGCGTGGGAGCAGTTCTTC.

This clonotype is medium-sized by share. This sequence joins TRBV12-3 or TRBV12-4 and TRBJ2-2, with D perhaps matching TRBD2 (7 bases). V was shortened by 3 bases and J by 4 bases, with 12 bases between the two germline ends. The length of the CDR3 is 15 residues. In DNA, the CDR3 is TGTGCCAGCAGTTTTGTGGGAGGGGGCACCGGGGAGCTGTTTTTT. This encodes CASSFVGGGTGELFF.

This clonotype was counted ten times or more. The chain joins TRBV5-6 to TRBJ2-7; 10 bases map to TRBD1. Germline V CDR1 and CDR2: SGHDT, YYEEEE. V lost 2 bases to trimming and J lost 3 bases; unmatched junction nucleotides: 8. This CDR3 comprises 16 residues. CDR3 region: CASSFLPTGGYYEQYF. CDR3 nucleotides: TGTGCCAGCAGCTTCCTTCCGACAGGGGGCTACTACGAGCAGTACTTC. The full variable domain, with the rest looked up from reference TRBV5-6 and TRBJ2-7, is DAGVTQSPTHLIKTRGQQVTLRCSPKSGHDTVSWYQQALGQGPQFIFQYYEEEERQRGNFPDRFSGHQFPNYSSELNVNALLLGDSALYLCASSFLPTGGYYEQYFGPGTRLTVT.